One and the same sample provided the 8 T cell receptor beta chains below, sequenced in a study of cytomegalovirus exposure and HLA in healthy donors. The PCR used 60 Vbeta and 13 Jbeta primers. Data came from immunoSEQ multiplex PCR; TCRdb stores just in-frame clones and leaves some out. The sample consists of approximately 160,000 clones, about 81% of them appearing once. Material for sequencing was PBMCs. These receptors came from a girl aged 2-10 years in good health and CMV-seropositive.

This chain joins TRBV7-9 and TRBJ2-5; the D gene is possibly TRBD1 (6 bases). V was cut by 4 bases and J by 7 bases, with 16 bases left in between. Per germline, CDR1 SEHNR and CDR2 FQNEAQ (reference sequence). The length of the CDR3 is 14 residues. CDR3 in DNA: TGTGCCAGCAGCTCATCCGTCCAGGGGTGGACCCAGTACTTC. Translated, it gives CASSSSVQGWTQYF.

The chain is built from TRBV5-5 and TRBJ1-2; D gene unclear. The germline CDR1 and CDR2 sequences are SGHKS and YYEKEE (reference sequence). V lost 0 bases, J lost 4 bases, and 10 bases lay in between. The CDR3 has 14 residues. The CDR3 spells CASSLVGVSYGYTF. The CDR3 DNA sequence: TGTGCCAGCAGCTTGGTCGGGGTATCCTATGGCTACACCTTC.

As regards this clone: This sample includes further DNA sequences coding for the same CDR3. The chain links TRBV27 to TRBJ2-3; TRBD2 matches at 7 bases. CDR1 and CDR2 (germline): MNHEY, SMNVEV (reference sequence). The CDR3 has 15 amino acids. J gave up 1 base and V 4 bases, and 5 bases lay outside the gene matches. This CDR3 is CASSSYREGTDTQYF. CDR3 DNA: TGTGCCAGCAGTTCCTACCGGGAGGGCACAGATACGCAGTATTTT.

The CDR3, as DNA: TGTGCCAGCAGCGATAACAGGGGTAACACTGAAGCTTTCTTT. Translated: CASSDNRGNTEAFF. This chain uses TRBV28 with TRBJ1-1, with TRBD1 matching 7 bases. The CDR3 consists of 14 residues. CDR1 is MDHEN and CDR2 is SYDVKM in the germline V gene. The J segment lost 2 bases and the V segment lost 6 bases, leaving 6 bases of the junction unmatched.

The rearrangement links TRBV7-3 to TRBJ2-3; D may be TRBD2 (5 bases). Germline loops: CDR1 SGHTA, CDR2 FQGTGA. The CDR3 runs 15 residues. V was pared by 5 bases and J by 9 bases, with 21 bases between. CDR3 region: CASSPIGSPRETQYF. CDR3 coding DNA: TGTGCCAGCAGCCCTATTGGATCACCCCGGGAAACGCAGTATTTT.

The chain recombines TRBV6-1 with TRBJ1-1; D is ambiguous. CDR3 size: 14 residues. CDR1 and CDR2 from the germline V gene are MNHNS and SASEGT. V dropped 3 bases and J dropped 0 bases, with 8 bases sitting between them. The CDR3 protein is CASSDPGLNTEAFF. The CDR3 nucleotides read TGTGCCAGCAGTGACCCGGGATTGAACACTGAAGCTTTCTTT.

CDR3: CARGLVYEQYF. The CDR3 region has the DNA TGTGCCAGGGGACTAGTATACGAGCAGTACTTC. J is TRBJ2-7 and V is TRBV6-4, with 8 bases identical to TRBD2. The ends lost 9 bases at V and 4 bases at J; junction bases unmatched: 2. Germline V CDR1 and CDR2: MRHNA, SNTAGT. The CDR3 spans 11 residues.

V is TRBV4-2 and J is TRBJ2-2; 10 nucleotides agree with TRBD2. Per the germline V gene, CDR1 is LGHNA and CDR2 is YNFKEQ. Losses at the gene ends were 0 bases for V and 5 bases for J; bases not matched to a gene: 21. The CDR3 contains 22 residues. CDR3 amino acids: CASSQDLSSRGLAGVGTGELFF. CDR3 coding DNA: TGTGCCAGCAGCCAAGATCTAAGTAGTCGTGGGCTAGCGGGAGTTGGGACCGGGGAGCTGTTTTTT.